A single sample gave rise to the 13 T cell receptor beta chains below, sequenced in a study of shared clonotypes between healthy human individuals. Clones were read by immunoSEQ multiplex PCR, and TCRdb kept only the in-frame ones, dropping some. The top ten clones hold about an eighth of a sample with about 480,000 clones, approximately 85% of them seen once. The sequencing input was PBMCs. The receptors derive from a woman in her 40s in good health. Some clones in this sample may be carry-over from other donors' samples.

The V call is TRBV15, the J call TRBJ2-5; D might be TRBD2 (5 bases). This CDR3 has 16 amino acids. The germline V and J ends were trimmed by 0 bases and 4 bases, with 15 bases remaining between them. The germline gives CDR1 LNHNV, CDR2 YYDKDF (reference sequence). CDR3 DNA: TGTGCCACCAGCAGAGAGGTCGTTCCTCGGGGAGAGACCCAGTACTTC. This encodes CATSREVVPRGETQYF.

The chain carries TRBV5-1 and TRBJ2-5, with D possibly matching TRBD2 (6 bases). This CDR3 is built from 14 residues. Per the germline V gene, CDR1 is SGHRS and CDR2 is YFSETQ. Between the trimmed V and J ends, which lost 2 bases and 5 bases, there was a span of 13 bases. The CDR3 coding sequence is TGCGCCAGCAGCTTCACTAGCAGTGGCGAGACCCAGTACTTC. Protein product: CASSFTSSGETQYF.

The V gene is TRBV7-2, the J gene TRBJ2-5, with D hard to call. Gene TRBJ2-7 matches the end of the DNA better, so the J call may be wrong. The CDR3 has 12 amino acids. Looked up from germline, CDR1 is SGHTA and CDR2 is FQGNSA. Written as DNA, the CDR3 is TGTGCCAGCAACCTATTTCCCTACGAGCAGTACTTC. Protein: CASNLFPYEQYF.

The chain has TRBV14 and TRBJ2-4, with D possibly matching TRBD2 (5 bases). The V end lost 1 base, the J end lost 0 bases, and 10 bases lay between the germline ends. The germline V gene has CDR1 SGHDN and CDR2 FVKESK. The CDR3 is 16 amino acids. CDR3 amino acids: CASSQVGGIAKNIQYF. The CDR3 DNA follows: TGTGCCAGCAGCCAAGTCGGAGGTATAGCCAAAAACATTCAGTACTTC.

The rearrangement uses TRBV28 and TRBJ1-1; possibly TRBD1 for D (5 bases). This CDR3 contains 13 residues. Between the trimmed V and J ends, which lost 8 bases and 5 bases, there was a span of 15 bases. Germline V CDR1 and CDR2: MDHEN, SYDVKM. CDR3 residues: CASQRGGRTEAFF. CDR3 bases: TGTGCCAGCCAACGGGGGGGAAGGACTGAAGCTTTCTTT.

J is TRBJ1-5 and V is TRBV10-3; TRBD1 is a possible D gene (6 bases). CDR3 size: 13 residues. The V and J ends lost 10 bases and 5 bases respectively, with 15 bases between them. Germline CDR1 reads ENHRY; CDR2 reads SYGVKD. The CDR3 DNA is TGTGCCACGGGGGCGGAAGCCGATCAGCCCCAGCATTTT. Translated: CATGAEADQPQHF.

This clone appeared a few times. The chain combines TRBV7-9 with TRBJ1-1; D call uncertain. Deletions cut 5 bases from V and 0 bases from J, with 10 bases between. This CDR3 is built from 14 residues. Germline CDR1 is SEHNR and CDR2 is FQNEAQ (reference sequence). The CDR3 protein is CASSPRELNTEAFF. The CDR3 nucleotides are TGTGCCAGCAGCCCCCGGGAGCTGAACACTGAAGCTTTCTTT.

This clone was detected only a few times. V is TRBV7-8 and J is TRBJ1-1; D is perhaps TRBD1 (5 bases). This CDR3 has 15 amino acids. The V and J ends lost 5 bases and 5 bases respectively, with 18 bases between them. Germline loops: CDR1 SGHVS, CDR2 FQNEAQ. The CDR3 region is CASSLRRGGVTEAFF. Written as DNA, the CDR3 is TGTGCCAGCAGCCTACGGCGGGGGGGTGTGACTGAAGCTTTCTTT.

This clone was recorded only once. Other DNA sequences within the sample encode an identical CDR3. The gene calls are TRBV20-1 and TRBJ2-7, with TRBD2 identical over 7 bases. Trimming removed 6 bases from V and 3 bases from J; junction bases left unmatched: 2. Germline CDR1 and CDR2: DFQATT and SNEGSKA (reference sequence). The CDR3 spans 11 residues. The CDR3 coding sequence is TGCAGTGCCCGGGGGGACTACGAGCAGTACTTC. Translated: CSARGDYEQYF.

This sequence joins TRBV5-1 and TRBJ2-1; D perhaps matches TRBD1 (5 bases). This CDR3 spans 15 amino acids. Germline lookup yields CDR1 SGHRS and CDR2 YFSETQ. The V gene lost 4 bases and the J gene lost 0 bases, with 11 bases spanning the gap. The CDR3 DNA reads TGCGCCAGCAGCCCAGGGTCTCTCTCCTACAATGAGCAGTTCTTC. Translated, it gives CASSPGSLSYNEQFF.

The chain joins TRBV28 to TRBJ2-4, with D possibly being TRBD2 (5 bases). Germline assignment: CDR1 MDHEN and CDR2 SYDVKM. This CDR3 is 16 amino acids long. The V gene lost 5 bases and the J gene lost 2 bases, with 16 bases spanning the gap. CDR3 protein: CASSLRSFGTKNIQYF. CDR3 nucleotide sequence: TGTGCCAGCAGTCTCCGGTCCTTCGGGACCAAAAACATTCAGTACTTC.

This chain connects TRBV9 to TRBJ1-6; D not resolved. The CDR3 has 12 amino acids. V was clipped by 0 bases and J by 11 bases, with 6 bases between them. Germline V gene data show CDR1 as SGDLS and CDR2 as YYNGEE. The CDR3, as DNA: TGTGCCAGCAGCGTAGGGTACCCACCCCTCCACTTT. Residues: CASSVGYPPLHF.

The rearrangement joins TRBV2 to TRBJ1-1, with a possible D match to TRBD1 (6 bases). The V gene lost 4 bases and the J gene lost 5 bases, with 14 bases spanning the gap. The CDR3 sequence is 14 residues long. CDR1 SNHLY and CDR2 FYNNEI come from the germline V gene. The CDR3 sequence: CASSVQGWGTEAFF. CDR3 bases: TGTGCCAGCAGTGTACAGGGTTGGGGGACTGAAGCTTTCTTT.